This T cell receptor beta chain was found in a study of blood T cell repertoires in COVID-19. The data were produced by immunoSEQ multiplex PCR, yet TCRdb's version contains in-frame clones alone and is incomplete. The sample shows approximately 220,000 clones, 70% to 85% of them seen only once. The CDR3 runs to 12 residues. Germline V gives CDR1 MDHEN, CDR2 SYDVKM. V shed 8 bases and J 3 bases; nucleotides not matched to a gene: 3. This sequence joins TRBV28 and TRBJ1-2; TRBD1 matches at 7 bases. Sequenced material: PBMCs or T cells enriched from blood (not recorded which). This TCR derives from a woman aged 40 to 50 with acute COVID-19. The CDR3 region has the DNA TGTGCCAGCCATGGACAGGACTATGGCTACACCTTC. This sequence encodes CASHGQDYGYTF.